One sample yielded the 9 T cell receptor beta chains listed below, sequenced in a study of blood T cell repertoires in COVID-19. Produced via immunoSEQ multiplex PCR; TCRdb's table is partial and in-frame only. The table records tens of thousands of clones, roughly 82% of them present only once. The sequenced material came from peripheral blood. The receptor set was obtained from a human donor in a cohort sampled during active COVID-19.

V usage is TRBV28 and J usage is TRBJ1-6; TRBD1 is a possible D gene (6 bases). The V gene's germline CDR1 is MDHEN and CDR2 SYDVKM. This CDR3 has 17 residues. V dropped 6 bases and J dropped 0 bases, with 15 bases sitting between them. The CDR3 bases are TGTGCCAGCAGACCCCGGGGGGCCAGCTCCTATAATTCACCCCTCCACTTT. It specifies CASRPRGASSYNSPLHF.

The CDR3 coding sequence is TGTGCCAGCAGCAAGGGACTAGCGGGCTACTTCCAAGAGACCCAGTACTTC. Translating it yields CASSKGLAGYFQETQYF. The J gene is TRBJ2-5, the V gene TRBV27; 12 bases fit TRBD2. The CDR3 consists of 17 residues. Germline CDR1 MNHEY, CDR2 SMNVEV (reference sequence). The V segment lost 6 bases and the J segment 1 base; nucleotides outside the gene matches: 9.

The chain carries TRBV19 and TRBJ2-5; D is possibly TRBD1 (6 bases). Germline V lookup: CDR1 LNHDA, CDR2 SQIVND (reference sequence). This CDR3 spans 16 amino acids. V was trimmed by 1 base and J by 1 base, leaving 13 bases between them. The CDR3 reads CASSIGNRVPQETQYF. CDR3 DNA: TGTGCCAGTAGTATAGGGAACAGGGTACCCCAAGAGACCCAGTACTTC.

This sequence joins TRBV7-2 and TRBJ1-4; no clear D. Looked up from germline, CDR1 is SGHTA and CDR2 is FQGNSA. The CDR3 sequence is 14 residues long. Trimming shortened V by 1 base and J by 2 bases, and 5 bases separated the two germline ends. The CDR3 loop reads CASSLGGTNEKLFF. The CDR3 region has the DNA TGTGCCAGCAGCTTAGGAGGGACTAATGAAAAACTGTTTTTT. The full variable domain, its missing parts supplied by reference TRBV7-2 and TRBJ1-4, is GAGVSQSPSNKVTEKGKDVELRCDPISGHTALYWYRQSLGQGLEFLIYFQGNSAPDKSGLPSDRFSAERTGGSVSTLTIQRTQQEDSAVYLCASSLGGTNEKLFFGSGTQLSVL.

The chain links TRBV19 to TRBJ2-3; 8 bases agree with TRBD2. CDR3 length: 16 amino acids. Germline assignment: CDR1 LNHDA and CDR2 SQIVND (reference sequence). Trimming cost V 5 bases and J 0 bases; bases outside gene matches: 7. The CDR3 is CASSLRRGGSTDTQYF. CDR3 DNA sequence: TGTGCCAGTAGTCTGCGACGGGGGGGAAGCACAGATACGCAGTATTTT.

This rearrangement joins TRBV28 to TRBJ2-4, with a weak D call TRBD1 (6 bases). Germline lookup yields CDR1 MDHEN and CDR2 SYDVKM. CDR3 size: 15 residues. Trimming took off 3 bases at V and 1 base at J, with 10 bases between the two ends. The CDR3 spells CASSFAGEAKNIQYF. The CDR3 region has the DNA TGTGCCAGCAGTTTTGCAGGGGAGGCCAAAAACATTCAGTACTTC.

The chain couples TRBV4-1 to TRBJ2-1; no definite D call. The CDR3 extends over 17 amino acids. V lost 2 bases, J lost 1 base, and 15 bases lay in between. Germline lookup yields CDR1 MGHRA and CDR2 YSYEKL. In DNA, the CDR3 is TGCGCCAGCAGCCAACCCTCCGGTTCCACTTCCTACAATGAGCAGTTCTTC. This codes for CASSQPSGSTSYNEQFF.

J is TRBJ1-2 and V is TRBV6-6; weak D call: TRBD1 (6 bases). CDR1 MNHNY and CDR2 SVGAGI come from the germline V gene (reference sequence). V lost 10 bases to trimming and J lost 5 bases, with 26 bases between them. This CDR3 comprises 16 residues. The CDR3 reads CATSRFGTPNPYGYTF. The CDR3 region has the DNA TGTGCCACCTCTCGTTTTGGGACACCCAACCCATATGGCTACACCTTC.

This clone appeared a single time. This chain links TRBV18 with TRBJ1-1; D call uncertain. The ends were cut back, 5 bases at V and 0 bases at J, with 10 bases in the middle. Germline CDR1 reads KGHSH; CDR2 reads LQKENI. This CDR3 is 14 amino acids long. The CDR3 coding sequence is TGTGCCAGCTCAGGTTCGCCAGTGAACACTGAAGCTTTCTTT. Translation: CASSGSPVNTEAFF.